This is a list of T cell receptor beta chains from one sample in a study of T-cell memory formation after mild COVID-19. One entry per CDR3 protein, called by TCRdb with MiXCR from the 5' RACE reads. The repertoire has about 310,000 distinct CDR3 sequences, 15% to 20% of them found once; the top ten carry 22%. Sequences were obtained from PBMCs or a T cell subset sorted from them (not recorded which). All receptors come from a man between 18 and 29 years old who had mild COVID-19 (a few samples of this study predate the infection). Cell type and time point are not known. The CDR3 runs from the conserved cysteine through the conserved F or W. Size values are once, few and many counts, or a class for expanded clones, and some rows have none.

V gene: TRBV29-1
clone size: many
J gene: TRBJ2-3
CDR3 protein: CSIRGTDTQYF

V gene: TRBV20-1
clone size: few
J gene: TRBJ2-3
CDR3 protein: CSALSPTSTDTQYF

V gene: TRBV7-9
clone size: -
J gene: TRBJ2-3
CDR3 protein: CASSLASTGETQYF

V gene: TRBV20-1
clone size: few
J gene: TRBJ2-5
CDR3 protein: CSARESSRETQYF

V gene: TRBV5-1
clone size: many
J gene: TRBJ2-5
CDR3 protein: CASSSSRQGGTQYF

V gene: TRBV4-2
clone size: few
J gene: TRBJ2-7
CDR3 protein: CASSQGSGGPSYEQYF

V gene: TRBV9
clone size: few
J gene: TRBJ2-1
CDR3 protein: CASSLDPLNEQFF

V gene: TRBV7-2
clone size: few
J gene: TRBJ1-1
CDR3 protein: CASSFGGVTEAFF

V gene: TRBV6-1
clone size: -
J gene: TRBJ1-6
CDR3 protein: CASGTGGDSPLHF

V gene: TRBV5-1
clone size: many
J gene: TRBJ1-2
CDR3 protein: CASSEGHGEDYGYTF

V gene: TRBV13
clone size: few
J gene: TRBJ2-7
CDR3 protein: CASSTLAGGYEQYF

V gene: TRBV5-5
clone size: -
J gene: TRBJ1-2
CDR3 protein: CASSLDTPTPPFNYGYTF

V gene: TRBV9
clone size: few
J gene: TRBJ2-6
CDR3 protein: CASSAGLAGANVLTF

V gene: TRBV12-3/TRBV12-4
clone size: -
J gene: TRBJ2-7
CDR3 protein: CASSLGTGGPHEQYF

V gene: TRBV7-9
clone size: many
J gene: TRBJ2-7
CDR3 protein: CASSLETGYEQYF

V gene: TRBV7-9
clone size: -
J gene: TRBJ1-2
CDR3 protein: CASSSEQDLGYTF

V gene: TRBV15
clone size: -
J gene: TRBJ1-5
CDR3 protein: CATSRAGRIDQPQHF

V gene: TRBV4-1
clone size: few
J gene: TRBJ1-6
CDR3 protein: CASNIGGSPLHF

V gene: TRBV7-9
clone size: many
J gene: TRBJ2-7
CDR3 protein: CASGRGAQPYEQYF

V gene: TRBV20-1
clone size: many
J gene: TRBJ2-3
CDR3 protein: CSATGQGEFTDTQYF

V gene: TRBV5-1
clone size: few
J gene: TRBJ2-1
CDR3 protein: CASSLSGSWDEQFF

V gene: TRBV7-2
clone size: -
J gene: TRBJ2-1
CDR3 protein: CASSLQWGAADEQFF

V gene: TRBV28
clone size: few
J gene: TRBJ1-1
CDR3 protein: CASSFPGGGNTEAFF

V gene: TRBV12-3/TRBV12-4
clone size: -
J gene: TRBJ2-3
CDR3 protein: CASSPLAGPGDTQYF

V gene: TRBV5-1
clone size: many
J gene: TRBJ2-3
CDR3 protein: CASIPSGADTQYF

V gene: TRBV10-3
clone size: few
J gene: TRBJ1-1
CDR3 protein: CAIRTGVGTLSEAFF

V gene: TRBV9
clone size: -
J gene: TRBJ2-7
CDR3 protein: CASSAQTGGPYEQYF

V gene: TRBV7-2
clone size: few
J gene: TRBJ2-2
CDR3 protein: CASSFSGGSTGELFF

V gene: TRBV6-5
clone size: few
J gene: TRBJ2-1
CDR3 protein: CASSSAWAQFF

V gene: TRBV7-6
clone size: many
J gene: TRBJ2-1
CDR3 protein: CASSGRVSSASSWNEQFF

V gene: TRBV12-3/TRBV12-4
clone size: many
J gene: TRBJ1-5
CDR3 protein: CASSSGYSNQPQHF

V gene: TRBV12-3/TRBV12-4
clone size: many
J gene: TRBJ1-5
CDR3 protein: CASSLSSNQPQHF

V gene: TRBV4-3
clone size: many
J gene: TRBJ1-1
CDR3 protein: CASSRQHMNTEAFF

V gene: TRBV20-1
clone size: -
J gene: TRBJ2-5
CDR3 protein: CSARYPSSRKSQYF

V gene: TRBV3-1
clone size: few
J gene: TRBJ1-1
CDR3 protein: CASSHPWSGGNTEAFF

V gene: TRBV7-2
clone size: -
J gene: TRBJ1-6
CDR3 protein: CASSPGAGPGSPLHF

V gene: TRBV5-6
clone size: -
J gene: TRBJ2-7
CDR3 protein: CASSRDRVGEQYF

V gene: TRBV7-3
clone size: -
J gene: TRBJ2-5
CDR3 protein: CASSPGGSWETQYF

V gene: TRBV20-1
clone size: -
J gene: TRBJ1-2
CDR3 protein: CSALLGPLHQGYTF

V gene: TRBV6-5
clone size: few
J gene: TRBJ1-2
CDR3 protein: CASRAGGVQAGYTF

V gene: TRBV5-5
clone size: -
J gene: TRBJ1-4
CDR3 protein: CASSPQSVTNEKLFF

V gene: TRBV5-1
clone size: few
J gene: TRBJ2-1
CDR3 protein: CASSPPSSYNEQFF

V gene: TRBV28
clone size: many
J gene: TRBJ2-2
CDR3 protein: CASSSGQNTGELFF

V gene: TRBV4-3
clone size: -
J gene: TRBJ2-3
CDR3 protein: CASSPLAGGYHTDTQYF

V gene: TRBV4-1
clone size: few
J gene: TRBJ2-5
CDR3 protein: CASSQVNLGFQKGETQYF

V gene: TRBV4-1
clone size: -
J gene: TRBJ1-2
CDR3 protein: CASSQEGQIGYTF

V gene: TRBV5-6
clone size: few
J gene: TRBJ1-1
CDR3 protein: CASIVNPGANTEAFF

V gene: TRBV5-1
clone size: -
J gene: TRBJ2-3
CDR3 protein: CASSLPSGLGDTQYF

V gene: TRBV7-3
clone size: -
J gene: TRBJ2-5
CDR3 protein: CASSPLGHRGTQYF

V gene: TRBV5-1
clone size: -
J gene: TRBJ2-1
CDR3 protein: CASSSPGQGANEQFF

V gene: TRBV11-2
clone size: -
J gene: TRBJ2-3
CDR3 protein: CASSSYAGGSDTQYF

V gene: TRBV25-1
clone size: many
J gene: TRBJ1-1
CDR3 protein: CASSDPGTDRRCF

V gene: TRBV10-3
clone size: many
J gene: TRBJ2-1
CDR3 protein: CATKQASGNEQFF

V gene: TRBV29-1
clone size: once
J gene: TRBJ1-1
CDR3 protein: CSVVQGARIAEAFF

V gene: TRBV7-6
clone size: -
J gene: TRBJ2-5
CDR3 protein: CASSGRVFPSEETQYF